This T cell receptor (beta chain) was profiled in a study of identical twins. TCRdb re-called the 5' RACE reads with MiXCR, one entry per CDR3 protein. The sample yields approximately 530,000 distinct CDR3 sequences, 20% to 25% seen once. This clonotype was counted a few times. The germline V gene encodes CDR1 ENHRY and CDR2 SYGVKD. V was pared by 1 base and J by 0 bases, with 10 bases between. The CDR3 is made up of 16 amino acids. These same data were also listed under a study on yellow fever vaccine responses in identical twins.

The receptor was derived from a woman aged 18-30 years in good health. The sample was CD4+ T cells sorted from blood. V usage is TRBV10-3 and J usage is TRBJ2-1; TRBD1 is a possible D gene (5 bases). CDR3 protein: CAISELGGASYNEQFF. CDR3 DNA: TGTGCCATCAGTGAGTTGGGTGGGGCCTCCTACAATGAGCAGTTCTTC.